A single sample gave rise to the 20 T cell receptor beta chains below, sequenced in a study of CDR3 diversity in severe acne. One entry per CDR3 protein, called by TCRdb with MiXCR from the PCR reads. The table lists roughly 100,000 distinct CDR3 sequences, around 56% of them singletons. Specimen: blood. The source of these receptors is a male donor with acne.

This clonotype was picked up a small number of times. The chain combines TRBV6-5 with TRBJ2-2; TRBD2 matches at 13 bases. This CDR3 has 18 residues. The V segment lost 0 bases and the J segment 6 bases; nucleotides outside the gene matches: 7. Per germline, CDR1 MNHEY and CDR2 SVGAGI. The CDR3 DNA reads TGTGCCAGCAGTTACTCCCCGACACTAGCGGGAGGGCCCGGGGAGCTGTTTTTT. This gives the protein CASSYSPTLAGGPGELFF.

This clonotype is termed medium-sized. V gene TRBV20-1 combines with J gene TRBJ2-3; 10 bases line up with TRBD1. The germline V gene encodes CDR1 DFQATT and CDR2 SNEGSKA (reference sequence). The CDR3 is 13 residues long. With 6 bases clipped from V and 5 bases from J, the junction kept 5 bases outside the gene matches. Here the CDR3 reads CSAGQGRVDTQYF. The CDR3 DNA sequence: TGCAGTGCGGGACAGGGGAGGGTAGATACGCAGTATTTT.

CDR3 DNA sequence: TGTGCCAGCAGCTCCTCAGGTCAGGGGTCCTACGAGCAGTACTTC. Amino acid sequence: CASSSSGQGSYEQYF. The chain is built from TRBV7-9 and TRBJ2-7; tentative D call: TRBD1 (6 bases). Germline V gene sequence: CDR1 SEHNR, CDR2 FQNEAQ (reference sequence). This CDR3 has 15 residues. Trimming shortened V by 4 bases and J by 1 base, and 14 bases separated the two germline ends.

The CDR3, as DNA: TGCAGCGTTGAAGGTCTTGGGGGGGCTGGGGCCAACGTCCTGACTTTC. Residues: CSVEGLGGAGANVLTF. V is TRBV29-1 and J is TRBJ2-6, with 7 bases fitting TRBD2. V lost 1 base, J lost 2 bases, and 5 bases stayed unmatched. The CDR3 has 16 amino acids. Germline V gene data show CDR1 as SQVTM and CDR2 as ANQGSEA.

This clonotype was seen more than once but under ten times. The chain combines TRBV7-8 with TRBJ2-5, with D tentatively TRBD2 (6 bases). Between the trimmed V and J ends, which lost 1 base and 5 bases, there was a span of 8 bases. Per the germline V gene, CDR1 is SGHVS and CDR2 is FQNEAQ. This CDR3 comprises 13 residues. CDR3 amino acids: CASSLGGGETQYF. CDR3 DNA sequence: TGTGCCAGCAGCTTAGGTGGGGGGGAGACCCAGTACTTC.

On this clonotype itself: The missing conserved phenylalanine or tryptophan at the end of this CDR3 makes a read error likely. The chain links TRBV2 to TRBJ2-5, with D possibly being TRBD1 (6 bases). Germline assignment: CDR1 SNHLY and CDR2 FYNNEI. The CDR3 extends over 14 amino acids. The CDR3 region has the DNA TGTGCCAGCAGTCAGGGGCAGGTCCAAGGGACCCAGTACTCC. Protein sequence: CASSQGQVQGTQYS.

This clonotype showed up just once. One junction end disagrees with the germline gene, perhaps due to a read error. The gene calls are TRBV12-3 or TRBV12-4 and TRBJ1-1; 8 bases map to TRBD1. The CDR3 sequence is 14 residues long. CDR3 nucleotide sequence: TGTGCCAGCGGTTGGACAGGGATGAACACCGAAGCTTTCTTT. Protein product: CASGWTGMNTEAFF.

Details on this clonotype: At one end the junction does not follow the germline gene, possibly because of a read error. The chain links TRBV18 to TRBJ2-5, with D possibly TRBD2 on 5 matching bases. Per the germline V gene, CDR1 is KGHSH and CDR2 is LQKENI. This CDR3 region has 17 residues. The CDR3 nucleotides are TGTGCCAGCTCACCACCCATGGCTAGCCGCATGATGAAGACCCAGTGCTTC. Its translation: CASSPPMASRMMKTQCF.

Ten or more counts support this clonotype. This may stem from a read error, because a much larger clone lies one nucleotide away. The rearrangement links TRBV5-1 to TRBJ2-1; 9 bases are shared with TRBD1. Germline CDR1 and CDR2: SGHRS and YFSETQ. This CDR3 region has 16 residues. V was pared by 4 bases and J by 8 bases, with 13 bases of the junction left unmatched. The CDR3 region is CASSREQGARPDEQFF. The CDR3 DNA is TGCGCCAGCAGCAGGGAACAGGGGGCGAGGCCGGATGAGCAGTTCTTC. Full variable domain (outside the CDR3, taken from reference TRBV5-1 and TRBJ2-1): KAGVTQTPRYLIKTRGQQVTLSCSPISGHRSVSWYQQTPGQGLQFLFEYFSETQRNKGNFPGRFSGRQFSNSRSEMNVSTLELGDSALYLCASSREQGARPDEQFFGPGTRLTVL.

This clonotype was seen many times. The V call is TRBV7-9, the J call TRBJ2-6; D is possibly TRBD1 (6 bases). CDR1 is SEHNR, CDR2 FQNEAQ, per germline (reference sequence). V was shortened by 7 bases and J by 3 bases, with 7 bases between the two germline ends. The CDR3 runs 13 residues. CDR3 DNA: TGTGCCAGCAACAGGGATGGGGCCAACGTCCTGACTTTC. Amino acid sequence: CASNRDGANVLTF.

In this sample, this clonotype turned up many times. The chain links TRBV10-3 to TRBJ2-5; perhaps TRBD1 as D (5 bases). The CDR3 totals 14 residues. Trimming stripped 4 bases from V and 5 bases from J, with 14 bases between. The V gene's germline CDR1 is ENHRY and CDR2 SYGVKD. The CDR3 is CAISGWLKGETQYF. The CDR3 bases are TGTGCCATCAGTGGTTGGTTGAAGGGGGAGACCCAGTACTTC.

The CDR3 sequence: CASSHFPGSGNEQFF. CDR3 in DNA: TGCGCCAGCAGCCACTTTCCGGGAAGCGGCAATGAGCAGTTCTTC. The rearrangement links TRBV4-3 to TRBJ2-1; D may be TRBD2 (5 bases). The CDR3 runs 15 residues. Deletions cut 3 bases from V and 6 bases from J, with 15 bases between. Germline CDR1 LGHNA, CDR2 YSLEER.

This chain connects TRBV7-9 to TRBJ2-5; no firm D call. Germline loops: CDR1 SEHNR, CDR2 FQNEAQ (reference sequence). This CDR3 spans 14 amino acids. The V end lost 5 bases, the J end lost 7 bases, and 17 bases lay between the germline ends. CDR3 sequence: CASSRVISEGTQYF. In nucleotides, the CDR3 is TGTGCCAGCAGCCGAGTTATTAGTGAAGGGACCCAGTACTTC.

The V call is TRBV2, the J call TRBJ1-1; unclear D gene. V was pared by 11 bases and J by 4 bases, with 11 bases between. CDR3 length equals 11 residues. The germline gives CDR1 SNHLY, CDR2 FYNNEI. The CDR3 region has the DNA TGTGCCCGGAGAGAGACCACTGAAGCTTTCTTT. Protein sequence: CARRETTEAFF.

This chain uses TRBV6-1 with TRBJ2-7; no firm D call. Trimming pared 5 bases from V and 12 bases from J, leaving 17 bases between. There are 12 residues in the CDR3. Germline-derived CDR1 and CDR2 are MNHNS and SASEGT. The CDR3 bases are TGTGCCAGCAGTACCCGGCTAGAGATGGCGTACTTC. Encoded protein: CASSTRLEMAYF.

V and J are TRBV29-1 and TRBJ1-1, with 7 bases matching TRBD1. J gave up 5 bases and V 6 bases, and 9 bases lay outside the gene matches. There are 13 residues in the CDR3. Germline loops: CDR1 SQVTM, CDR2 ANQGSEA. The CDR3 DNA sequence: TGCAGCGTCCCCACAGGGGTTCGGACTGAAGCTTTCTTT. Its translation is CSVPTGVRTEAFF.

The DNA of the CDR3 is TGTGCCAGCAGTGAAGCTAGCGGGAGGCAAGAGACCCAGTACTTC. It yields the protein CASSEASGRQETQYF. The chain uses TRBV6-1 and TRBJ2-5; the match to TRBD2 covers 10 bases. There are 15 residues in the CDR3. Losses at the gene ends were 0 bases for V and 2 bases for J; bases not matched to a gene: 0. In germline, CDR1 is MNHNS, CDR2 SASEGT.

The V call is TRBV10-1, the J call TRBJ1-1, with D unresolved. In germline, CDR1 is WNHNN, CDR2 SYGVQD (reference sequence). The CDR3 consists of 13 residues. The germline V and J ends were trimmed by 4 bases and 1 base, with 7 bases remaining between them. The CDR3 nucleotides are TGCGCCAGCAGTGCATCGGAGAACACTGAAGCTTTCTTT. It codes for CASSASENTEAFF.

DNA of the CDR3: TGTGCCAGCAGTTTACGTGGGGGTGGCAATCAGCCCCAGCATTTT. This translates into CASSLRGGGNQPQHF. The gene calls are TRBV28 and TRBJ1-5, with D possibly TRBD1 on 5 matching bases. V was cut by 2 bases and J by 2 bases, with 10 bases left in between. The germline V gene has CDR1 MDHEN and CDR2 SYDVKM. CDR3 length: 15 residues. The variable domain in full, with the rest retrieved from reference TRBV28 and TRBJ1-5, is DVKVTQSSRYLVKRTGEKVFLECVQDMDHENMFWYRQDPGLGLRLIYFSYDVKMKEKGDIPEGYSVSREKKERFSLILESASTNQTSMYLCASSLRGGGNQPQHFGDGTRLSIL.

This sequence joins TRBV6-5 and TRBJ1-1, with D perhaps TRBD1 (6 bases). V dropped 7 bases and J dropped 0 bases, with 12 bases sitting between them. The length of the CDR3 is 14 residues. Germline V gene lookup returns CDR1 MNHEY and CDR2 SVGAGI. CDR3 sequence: CASTEQGLNTEAFF. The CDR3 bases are TGTGCCAGCACCGAACAGGGTCTGAACACTGAAGCTTTCTTT.